This is a list of T cell receptor beta chains from one sample in a study of technical replicates of blood from several donors. Libraries were prepared by immunoSEQ multiplex PCR; TCRdb keeps only in-frame clonotypes and omits some of them. Among about 84,000 clones, 85% to 95% were seen once, and the ten largest hold 0.24%. Material for sequencing was T cells isolated from PBMCs. These receptors were obtained from a human donor in good health. CDR3s include the opening cysteine and the closing phenylalanine or tryptophan. The order of the fields is V gene, clone size, D gene, J gene, CDR3 DNA, CDR3 protein. D genes are given only for firm matches. Expanded clones are given a class, and other clones once, few, many or no size at all.

TRBV4-2	.	.	TRBJ2-1	TGTGCCAGCAGCCAGAGGGAGACGTACAATGAGCAGTTCTTC	CASSQRETYNEQFF
TRBV6-1	.	.	TRBJ1-1	TGTGCCAGCAGTGCTACGGTCCAAGCTTTCTTT	CASSATVQAFF
TRBV19	.	TRBD1	TRBJ1-5	TGTGCCAGTAGTATCTGGGACAGGGCCTTCAATCAGCCCCAGCATTTT	CASSIWDRAFNQPQHF
TRBV19	.	TRBD1	TRBJ1-1	TGTGCCAGTAGTATTAAAGGACAGGGGGAAACTGAAGCTTTCTTT	CASSIKGQGETEAFF
TRBV5-6	.	.	TRBJ1-5	TGTGCCAGCAGCTCTTTCGGGGGGCTTCAGCCCCAGCATTTT	CASSSFGGLQPQHF
TRBV9	.	.	TRBJ1-5	TGTGCCAGCAGCCCAGGGGTTAGCAATCAGCCCCAGCATTTT	CASSPGVSNQPQHF
TRBV28	.	.	TRBJ1-2	TGTGCCAGCAGCTCTCAGGGGTCCAACTATGGCTACACCTTC	CASSSQGSNYGYTF
TRBV7-6	.	.	TRBJ1-1	TGTGCCAGCACGAACACAGTTAACACTGAAGCTTTCTTT	CASTNTVNTEAFF
TRBV7-9	.	.	TRBJ1-3	TGTGCCAGCAGCTATGACAGGATGCCTGGAAACACCATATATTTT	CASSYDRMPGNTIYF
TRBV5-1	.	.	TRBJ2-5	TGCGCCAGCAGTCGGAGCGGAGACGTCCTAGCGGAGACCCAGTACTTC	CASSRSGDVLAETQYF
TRBV27	once	.	TRBJ2-2	TGTGCCAGCAGTTTCTCCCGGTCACCCTCGTCGGACAAAGACACCGGGGAGCTGTTTTTT	CASSFSRSPSSDKDTGELFF
TRBV27	.	TRBD1	TRBJ1-2	TGTGCCAGCAGTCTTCTCGGACAGGATTCCTATGGCTACACCTTC	CASSLLGQDSYGYTF
TRBV28	.	.	TRBJ1-2	TGTGCCAGCAGGCGGGGAGGGGCAGTTGGGAACTATGGCTACACCTTC	CASRRGGAVGNYGYTF
TRBV5-1	.	.	TRBJ2-7	TGCGCCAGCAGCTTCAGCCGACAGATCCACGAGCAGTACTTC	CASSFSRQIHEQYF
TRBV19	.	TRBD1	TRBJ1-3	TGTGCCAGTAGTATAGGGGGGACAGCCTACCACTCTGGAAACACCATATATTTT	CASSIGGTAYHSGNTIYF
TRBV19	.	.	TRBJ1-1	TGTGCCAGTAGTATGGACAAAAGAACAACTGAAGCTTTCTTT	CASSMDKRTTEAFF
TRBV23-1	.	.	TRBJ1-5	TGCGCCAGCAGTCAGCCGGGGTTCCGCAATCAGCCCCAGCATTTT	CASSQPGFRNQPQHF
TRBV5-1	.	TRBD1	TRBJ2-5	TGCGCCAGCAGCCTAGGGACAGGTCAAGAGACCCAGTACTTC	CASSLGTGQETQYF
TRBV29-1	.	.	TRBJ2-2	TGCAGCGTCAGAGACGGACTGAACACCGGGGAGCTGTTTTTT	CSVRDGLNTGELFF
TRBV7-6	.	.	TRBJ2-1	TGTGCCAGCAGCTCACAGCGGACGAATGAGCAGTTCTTC	CASSSQRTNEQFF
TRBV5-1	.	.	TRBJ1-1	TGCGCCAGCAGCTTCAGGACAGTGAACACTGAAGCTTTCTTT	CASSFRTVNTEAFF
TRBV6-6	once	TRBD1	TRBJ1-1	TGTGCCAGCAGTTCAGGACAGGGAGGAGGGAACACTGAAGCTTTCTTT	CASSSGQGGGNTEAFF
TRBV7-8	.	.	TRBJ2-7	TGTGCCAGCAGCCATTGGCAGGGATTTTCCTCCTTCTACGAGCAGTACTTC	CASSHWQGFSSFYEQYF
TRBV19	.	.	TRBJ1-6	TGTGCCAGTAGTATAGATTACCCCAGTGTTTCACCCCTCCACTTT	CASSIDYPSVSPLHF
TRBV2	.	TRBD2	TRBJ2-1	TGTGCCAGCAGGGGGACTACGAATGAGCAGTTCTTC	CASRGTTNEQFF
TRBV5-1	.	TRBD2	TRBJ2-3	TGCGCCAGCAGCCCGGCGGGAGTTTGGGTATTAAGGACAGATACGCAGTATTTT	CASSPAGVWVLRTDTQYF
TRBV19	.	.	TRBJ1-1	TGTGCCAGTAGTCTCAGGGGAACTGAAGCTTTCTTT	CASSLRGTEAFF
TRBV30	.	TRBD1	TRBJ1-3	TGTGCCTGGAGTGATACAATACAGGGGGTGCTTACTGGAAACACCATATATTTT	CAWSDTIQGVLTGNTIYF
TRBV5-1	.	.	TRBJ1-5	TGCGCCAGCAGCCCTAACGCGGCGGCGGGGCAGCCCCAGCATTTT	CASSPNAAAGQPQHF
TRBV28	.	TRBD1	TRBJ1-1	TGTGCCAGCAGTACAAACAGGGGTGTCGGGACTGAAGCTTTCTTT	CASSTNRGVGTEAFF
TRBV29-1	.	.	TRBJ1-2	TGCAGCGTTTCACATAGGCAGGGAGGTGGCTACACCTTC	CSVSHRQGGGYTF
TRBV4-1	.	.	TRBJ2-7	TGCGCCAGCAGCCCGGGGTGGGTCCGCTACGAGCAGTACTTC	CASSPGWVRYEQYF
TRBV5-1	.	TRBD1	TRBJ1-4	TGCGCCAGCAGCTCCGGGGGAACAGGGGATGAAAAACTGTTTTTT	CASSSGGTGDEKLFF
TRBV27	.	TRBD2	TRBJ2-7	TGTGCCAGCAGTTTATTTGGTCTAGCGGCTCTCGACGAGCAGTACTTC	CASSLFGLAALDEQYF
TRBV25-1	.	.	TRBJ1-2	TGTGCCAGCAGTGAGGGGGGGGGTTTTGACTATGGCTACACCTTC	CASSEGGGFDYGYTF
TRBV4-2	once	.	TRBJ2-5	TGTGCCAGCAGCCAAGATGACAGCAAGACCCAGTACTTC	CASSQDDSKTQYF
TRBV7-9	.	.	TRBJ2-2	TGTGCCAGCAGCTTACATCGACAGGATCCCTATAACACCGGGGAGCTGTTTTTT	CASSLHRQDPYNTGELFF
TRBV30	.	.	TRBJ1-1	TGTGCCTGGAGTTGGTTGGGCAACACTGAAGCTTTCTTT	CAWSWLGNTEAFF
TRBV6-1	.	.	TRBJ1-2	TGTGCCAGCAGTGAAGCGAGGGTAGGTGGCTACACCTTC	CASSEARVGGYTF
TRBV19	.	.	TRBJ1-1	TGTGCCAGTAGTATTGGGGCGAGCACTGAAGCTTTCTTT	CASSIGASTEAFF